The source of this T cell receptor beta chain is a study of beta chain features in type 1 diabetes (dated by TCRdb to 2016 to 2019). In terms of the full investigation: No differences in mean age, gender distribution, total cell number or subset yield were found between patients and healthy donors. A total of roughly 100 million sorted cells were examined across all samples, and RNA yield correlated strongly with the number of cells per subset. The study compared TCRB repertoires of sorted circulating CD4+ T cell subsets between recently diagnosed type 1 diabetes patients and matched healthy donors. Whereas all 30 or so donors provided naive and central memory subsets, regulatory and stem cell-like memory subsets were isolated from just 8 patients and about eight healthy donors. The study at large found these results: PCR might favor shorter templates, but patient and control samples were amplified and corrected together, so any skew would affect both groups equally. A moderate but significant shortening of TCRB CDR3 length was observed in type 1 diabetes patients in all four CD4+ subsets. The naive, central memory and regulatory TCRB repertoires appeared to resemble one another more closely among patients than among healthy donors. Because cDNA was sequenced instead of genomic DNA, activated cells with high expression could be over-represented, although the groups did not differ in activation or CD3 levels. Because the HLA sub-analyses included only small numbers of individuals, any influence of HLA type on TCRB rearrangement was left unresolved. Patients with type 1 diabetes made fewer insertions and deleted more nucleotides at VDJ recombination sites, implying thymic rearrangement abnormalities.

The entire amount of isolated RNA was reverse transcribed using the High Capacity cDNA Reverse Transcription Kit, so the sequenced TCRB transcripts were expressed ones. Naive, central memory and regulatory T cell samples underwent deep immunoSEQ sequencing, averaging about 3.57 million total reads per sample. Sorted cells were lysed in RLT buffer, and RNA was extracted using DNase-treated RNeasy Micro or Mini kits according to cell number. To prevent cross-contamination, every cell subset was processed on its own, while patient and healthy donor samples were processed together. The immunoSEQ multiplex PCR was used to amplify TCRB sequences from cDNA, yielding 87-bp fragments that span the CDR3 region. Amplicons were sequenced on the Illumina HiSeq platform. The original methods were these. PCR bias was corrected computationally using synthetic template baselines, and reads within Hamming distance 2 were collapsed, with unmergeable singletons discarded. Reads were aligned to IMGT to assign V, D and J genes, CDR3 length, and insertions or deletions at six rearrangement sites. Clonotype counts were normalized to sorted cell number within each subset before computing true diversity and Gini coefficients with the tcR R package. Repertoire sharing was quantified using the overlap coefficient calculated on TCRB nucleotide sequences. Out-of-frame TCRB sequences from naive cells were analyzed to stand in for the pre-selection repertoire. What TCRdb holds here is the immuneACCESS table cut down to in-frame rearrangements. Part of the clones is not present; checked against another copy, under half of the missing clones reflect an unresolved V gene, and the others are unexplained. V and J calls and clone size are those listed in that table; D and trimming were worked out from the DNA. The sample table shows 970,000 or so clones, and roughly a sixth are seen once. 0.02% to 0.025% of the sample comes from the top ten.

This clone was seen a handful of times. The antigen this receptor binds is unknown. Base qualities are not recorded, but no much larger clone differs from it by a single base. Trimming removed 5 bases from V and 1 base from J, leaving 12 bases between the germline ends. Counted from cysteine to phenylalanine, this CDR3 has 15 amino acids. Only the CDR3 part of the read is kept: 45 bases, read in frame from the first base. From the germline V gene, CDR1 is SGHVS and CDR2 is FNYEAQ. A single peripheral blood draw of 90 to 150 mL on average was collected from each donor into heparinised tubes. A BD FACSAria II was used to sort naive, central memory, regulatory and stem cell-like memory CD4+ T cells with a panel that included CD45RO, CCR7, CD25, CD127, CD95 and CD27. A purity above 95% was achieved for all sorted populations. PBMCs were isolated immediately by Lymphoprep density gradient centrifugation and stained directly without culture. Samples were stained and sorted in pairs, with one healthy donor and one patient per experiment, so that batch effects were minimized.

This sequence uses TRBV7-6 and TRBJ1-3; the D gene assignment is ambiguous. Sequenced material: naive CD4+ T cells from blood. The sample's cell subset or site label is to be understood as: true naive CD4+ T cells. This clonotype was obtained from a woman aged 18-30 years in good health. The base sequence is TGTGCCAGCAGCCGCCTAACTGCATCTGGAAACACCATATATTTT. This yields the protein CASSRLTASGNTIYF.